This T cell receptor (beta chain) was captured by sequencing in a study of identical twins. There are a few counts of this clonotype. The CDR3 contains 13 residues. Germline CDR1 and CDR2: SGHVS and FNYEAQ. V lost 6 bases and J 10 bases, leaving 13 bases between the germline ends. Unique molecular identifiers were in the cDNA, with template-switch universal primer binding. TCRdb re-analysed the 5' RACE reads in MiXCR, keeping a single row per CDR3 protein. The sample records 540,000 or so distinct CDR3 sequences, about a fifth being singletons. This same sample was also taken into another study, of yellow fever vaccine responses in identical twins. That report notes: It has been reported that, in twins, the vaccine T cell response seemed partly convergent and partly personalized.

The specimen sequenced was CD4+ T cells sorted from blood. The origin of this receptor is a young woman in good health. The chain joins TRBV7-6 to TRBJ1-6; D is unclear. CDR3 region: CASSTREGSPLHF. CDR3 coding DNA: TGTGCCAGCAGTACACGGGAGGGCTCACCCCTCCACTTT.